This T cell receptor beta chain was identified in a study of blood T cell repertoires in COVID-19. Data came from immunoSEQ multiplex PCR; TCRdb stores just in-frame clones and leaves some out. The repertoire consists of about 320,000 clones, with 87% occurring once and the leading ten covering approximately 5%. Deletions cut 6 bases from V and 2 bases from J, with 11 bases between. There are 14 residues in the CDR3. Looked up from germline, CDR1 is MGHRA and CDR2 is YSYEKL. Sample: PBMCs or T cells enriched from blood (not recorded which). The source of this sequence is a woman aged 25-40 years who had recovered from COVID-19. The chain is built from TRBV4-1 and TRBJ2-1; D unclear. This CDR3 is CASRPESAYNEQFF. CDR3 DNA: TGCGCCAGCAGACCCGAGTCCGCCTACAATGAGCAGTTCTTC.